Each of the 29 T cell receptor beta chains below was sequenced from the same sample in a study of cytomegalovirus exposure and HLA in healthy donors. Primers: 60 Vbeta forward and 13 Jbeta reverse. Data came from immunoSEQ multiplex PCR; TCRdb stores just in-frame clones and leaves some out. There are fewer than 200,000 clones in the sample; around 80% occur only once, and 4.5% to 5.5% lies in the top ten. The specimen sequenced was PBMCs. The receptors originated from a woman in her forties or fifties in good health and CMV-seropositive.

Only a few counts were recorded for this clone. This chain links TRBV5-4 with TRBJ2-3; a weak D match, TRBD2 (5 bases). The germline CDR1 and CDR2 sequences are SGHNT and YYREEE (reference sequence). Trimming left V 2 bases short and J 0 bases short, with 19 bases between. The CDR3 has 18 residues. CDR3 sequence (DNA): TGTGCCAGCAGCTTTTTTACTAGTCGGACGCCCAGCACAGATACGCAGTATTTT. Protein sequence: CASSFFTSRTPSTDTQYF.

This clone has more than one count but fewer than ten. V usage is TRBV7-3 and J usage is TRBJ2-5, with 10 bases that match TRBD2. Germline CDR1 and CDR2: SGHTA and FQGTGA. V was pared by 1 base and J by 5 bases, with 4 bases of the junction left unmatched. The CDR3 is 15 residues long. CDR3 bases: TGTGCCAGCAGCTTAATGAGCGGGAGGGGGGAGACCCAGTACTTC. This translates into CASSLMSGRGETQYF.

This rearrangement joins TRBV10-3 to TRBJ2-1, with D perhaps TRBD1 (6 bases). V dropped 6 bases and J dropped 4 bases, with 13 bases sitting between them. The CDR3 loop spans 14 amino acids. Germline lookup yields CDR1 ENHRY and CDR2 SYGVKD. The DNA for the CDR3 is TGTGCCATCAGGGGGACGGACAGTTACAATGAGCAGTTCTTC. Translation gives CAIRGTDSYNEQFF.

The chain links TRBV5-4 to TRBJ1-6, with TRBD1 identical over 7 bases. The ends lost 0 bases at V and 14 bases at J; junction bases unmatched: 11. CDR1 is SGHNT, CDR2 YYREEE, per germline (reference sequence). The CDR3 is made up of 15 amino acids. DNA of the CDR3: TGTGCCAGCAGCTTGGAGGGGGACAGATTGCCGGCCCTCCACTTT. Its translation is CASSLEGDRLPALHF.

The rearrangement joins TRBV9 to TRBJ1-3; D ambiguous. CDR1 and CDR2 (germline): SGDLS, YYNGEE. The ends were cut back, 4 bases at V and 0 bases at J, with 8 bases in the middle. CDR3 length: 14 amino acids. This CDR3 reads CASSPEDSGNTIYF. CDR3 sequence (DNA): TGTGCCAGCAGCCCGGAGGACTCTGGAAACACCATATATTTT. Together with reference TRBV9 and TRBJ1-3, the CDR3 gives the full variable domain: DSGVTQTPKHLITATGQRVTLRCSPRSGDLSVYWYQQSLDQGLQFLIQYYNGEERAKGNILERFSAQQFPDLHSELNLSSLELGDSALYFCASSPEDSGNTIYFGEGSWLTVV.

The chain uses TRBV19 and TRBJ2-3; 8 bases map to TRBD2. The germline CDR1 and CDR2 sequences are LNHDA and SQIVND (reference sequence). This CDR3 contains 15 residues. Trimming took 6 bases from V and 1 from J; bases not matched to a gene: 6. The CDR3 spells CASRHTSGGTDTQYF. The CDR3 bases are TGTGCCAGTAGGCATACTAGCGGCGGCACAGATACGCAGTATTTT.

The chain uses TRBV29-1 and TRBJ1-1; D possibly corresponds to TRBD1 (5 bases). The CDR3 totals 12 residues. V was trimmed by 3 bases and J by 5 bases, leaving 10 bases between them. Germline CDR1 reads SQVTM; CDR2 reads ANQGSEA. The CDR3, as DNA: TGCAGCGTTGAGGGGGGGGGAACTGAAGCTTTCTTT. Translating it yields CSVEGGGTEAFF. Full variable domain (remainder filled in from reference TRBV29-1 and TRBJ1-1): SAVISQKPSRDICQRGTSLTIQCQVDSQVTMMFWYRQQPGQSLTLIATANQGSEATYESGFVIDKFPISRPNLTFSTLTVSNMSPEDSSIYLCSVEGGGTEAFFGQGTRLTVV.

There are a few counts of this clone. The V and J genes are TRBV4-3 and TRBJ1-1; D gene uncertain. CDR1 is LGHNA, CDR2 YSLEER, per germline. Trimming pared 3 bases from V and 8 bases from J, leaving 19 bases between. There are 15 residues in the CDR3. The CDR3 bases are TGCGCCAGCAGCCACTTACCGGGGTTGCGGGCCGAAGCTTTCTTT. Its protein is CASSHLPGLRAEAFF.

J is TRBJ2-5 and V is TRBV7-2; 8 nucleotides line up with TRBD1. The DNA end is a closer match to TRBJ2-7, so the J assignment may be wrong. Germline V CDR1 and CDR2: SGHTA, FQGNSA. There are 16 residues in the CDR3. This CDR3 reads CASSLMHRQGTYEQYF. In DNA, the CDR3 is TGTGCCAGCAGCTTAATGCATAGACAGGGGACCTACGAGCAGTACTTC.

This chain connects TRBV13 to TRBJ2-5; the D is unclear. CDR1 is PRHDT and CDR2 is FYEKMQ in the germline V gene (reference sequence). This CDR3 spans 14 amino acids. V lost 10 bases to trimming and J lost 1 base, with 16 bases between them. The CDR3 region is CATARGVAQETQYF. CDR3 nucleotides: TGTGCCACCGCCCGAGGCGTGGCCCAAGAGACCCAGTACTTC. The variable domain in full, with the rest retrieved from reference TRBV13 and TRBJ2-5, is AAGVIQSPRHLIKEKRETATLKCYPIPRHDTVYWYQQGPGQDPQFLISFYEKMQSDKGSIPDRFSAQQFSDYHSELNMSSLELGDSALYFCATARGVAQETQYFGPGTRLLVL.

The chain's CDR3 is CASSYLTSLSYEQYF. The CDR3 coding sequence is TGTGCCAGCAGCTACTTGACATCCCTCTCCTACGAGCAGTACTTC. This chain connects TRBV7-9 to TRBJ2-7; no reliable D call. This CDR3 region has 15 residues. Germline V CDR1 and CDR2: SEHNR, FQNEAQ (reference sequence). V was trimmed by 4 bases and J by 0 bases, leaving 13 bases between them.

The chain carries TRBV5-6 and TRBJ2-6, with a possible D match to TRBD1 (7 bases). The CDR3 extends over 19 amino acids. Trimming took 4 bases from V and 2 from J, leaving 22 bases between them. Germline-derived CDR1 and CDR2 are SGHDT and YYEEEE. CDR3 nucleotide sequence: TGTGCCAGCAGCGTCCCCAGGGGGGCCCTATCAGCTGGGGCCAACGTCCTGACTTTC. Amino acids: CASSVPRGALSAGANVLTF.

V is TRBV2 and J is TRBJ1-4; D perhaps matches TRBD1 (5 bases). V dropped 7 bases and J dropped 1 base, with 13 bases sitting between them. Germline CDR1 SNHLY, CDR2 FYNNEI. CDR3 length equals 15 residues. CDR3 DNA sequence: TGTGCCAGCAACCTGAGAAGGGGAACTAATGAAAAACTGTTTTTT. As protein: CASNLRRGTNEKLFF. The full variable domain, its missing parts supplied by reference TRBV2 and TRBJ1-4, is EPEVTQTPSHQVTQMGQEVILRCVPISNHLYFYWYRQILGQKVEFLVSFYNNEISEKSEIFDDQFSVERPDGSNFTLKIRSTKLEDSAMYFCASNLRRGTNEKLFFGSGTQLSVL.

The V and J genes are TRBV4-3 and TRBJ2-3, with TRBD2 matching 10 bases. Trimming at V came to 2 bases and at J to 5 bases, leaving 4 bases not matched to a gene. Germline CDR1 LGHNA, CDR2 YSLEER. The CDR3 contains 15 residues. CDR3 coding DNA: TGCGCCAGCAGCCAATTGAGCGGGGGGGAAGATACGCAGTATTTT. It yields the protein CASSQLSGGEDTQYF.

As DNA, the CDR3 is TGTGCCAGCGGATCGACGACAGGGGCGGACGAGCAGTACTTC. It is translated as CASGSTTGADEQYF. The genes are TRBV27 and TRBJ2-7, with 8 bases matching TRBD1. This CDR3 has 14 residues. Germline CDR1 and CDR2: MNHEY and SMNVEV (reference sequence). The ends lost 8 bases at V and 5 bases at J; junction bases unmatched: 11.

The J gene is TRBJ2-7, the V gene TRBV6-4; 10 bases map to TRBD2. The junction had 11 bases not matched to a gene; V was cut back by 2 bases and J by 4 bases. CDR3 length equals 17 residues. Germline CDR1 reads MRHNA; CDR2 reads SNTAGT. The CDR3 loop reads CASSDPRSSGSSYEQYF. As DNA, the CDR3 is TGTGCCAGCAGTGACCCCCGGTCTAGCGGGAGTTCGTACGAGCAGTACTTC.

This chain joins TRBV29-1 and TRBJ2-5; TRBD2 matches 8 bases. This CDR3 contains 15 residues. From germline, CDR1 is SQVTM and CDR2 ANQGSEA. V lost 5 bases and J lost 5; bases outside the gene matches: 13. The chain's CDR3 is CSVQRVAGIFETQYF. Written as DNA, the CDR3 is TGCAGCGTTCAGCGTGTAGCGGGGATCTTTGAGACCCAGTACTTC.

V is TRBV5-6 and J is TRBJ1-6; D call uncertain. The V gene's germline CDR1 is SGHDT and CDR2 YYEEEE. Deletions cut 0 bases from V and 2 bases from J, with 12 bases between. The CDR3 runs to 17 residues. CDR3 DNA: TGTGCCAGCAGCTTGGACCGACTCTTCCCCTATAATTCACCCCTCCACTTT. Translating it yields CASSLDRLFPYNSPLHF.

CDR3: CASSAFAAGTGNTIYF. CDR3 DNA: TGTGCCAGCAGCGCCTTTGCCGCGGGGACTGGAAACACCATATATTTT. J is TRBJ1-3 and V is TRBV7-2; D gene uncertain. V dropped 5 bases and J dropped 2 bases, with 16 bases sitting between them. This CDR3 comprises 16 residues. From germline, CDR1 is SGHTA and CDR2 FQGNSA.

The V gene is TRBV19, the J gene TRBJ1-2; 9 bases agree with TRBD1. V trimming: 7 bases; J trimming: 4 bases; junction bases outside the gene matches: 10. CDR3 length: 15 amino acids. The germline gives CDR1 LNHDA, CDR2 SQIVND (reference sequence). The CDR3 sequence: CASTLDRGMSYGYTF. Here the CDR3 DNA reads TGTGCCAGTACCCTAGACAGGGGGATGAGCTATGGCTACACCTTC.

J is TRBJ2-7 and V is TRBV7-9; D gene ambiguous. The ends were cut back, 4 bases at V and 2 bases at J, with 3 bases in the middle. The CDR3 covers 11 residues. Germline CDR1 and CDR2: SEHNR and FQNEAQ (reference sequence). CDR3 amino acids: CASSSAYEQYF. In DNA form, the CDR3 reads TGTGCCAGCAGCTCGGCCTACGAGCAGTACTTC.

The J gene is TRBJ1-4, the V gene TRBV7-2, with unresolved D. Germline-derived CDR1 and CDR2 are SGHTA and FQGNSA. The CDR3 is 15 residues long. Trimming removed 2 bases from V and 5 bases from J, with 12 bases in between. CDR3 protein: CASSLNGGENEKLFF. DNA for the CDR3: TGTGCCAGCAGCTTAAACGGCGGCGAGAATGAAAAACTGTTTTTT.

The V gene is TRBV28, the J gene TRBJ2-2; the D gene is possibly TRBD1 (5 bases). The CDR3 has 14 amino acids. Trimming removed 6 bases from V and 1 base from J, with 9 bases in between. The V gene's germline CDR1 is MDHEN and CDR2 SYDVKM. The CDR3: CASRDDRNTGELFF. The CDR3 nucleotides read TGTGCCAGCAGAGACGACAGGAACACCGGGGAGCTGTTTTTT.

The V gene is TRBV5-1, the J gene TRBJ1-4; D gene ambiguous. From germline, CDR1 is SGHRS and CDR2 YFSETQ. Trimming took off 0 bases at V and 8 bases at J, with 11 bases between the two ends. The CDR3 covers 14 residues. The CDR3 is CASSLVPAGEKLFF. The CDR3 DNA follows: TGCGCCAGCAGCTTGGTACCGGCGGGGGAAAAACTGTTTTTT.

The V call is TRBV19, the J call TRBJ1-5; D is perhaps TRBD1 (5 bases). Between the trimmed V and J ends, which lost 3 bases and 5 bases, there was a span of 11 bases. The CDR3 sequence is 14 residues long. Per germline, CDR1 LNHDA and CDR2 SQIVND (reference sequence). CDR3 residues: CASSIRWGDQPQHF. Here the CDR3 DNA reads TGTGCCAGTAGTATCCGATGGGGCGATCAGCCCCAGCATTTT.

In this sample, this clone turned up once. The chain has TRBV2 and TRBJ2-1, with 10 bases lining up with TRBD1. Germline assignment: CDR1 SNHLY and CDR2 FYNNEI. V trimming: 4 bases; J trimming: 4 bases; junction bases outside the gene matches: 7. The CDR3 length is 16 residues. CDR3 protein: CASSGSLDRGYNEQFF. The CDR3, as DNA: TGTGCCAGCAGTGGGTCGTTGGACAGGGGGTACAATGAGCAGTTCTTC.

The genes are TRBV18 and TRBJ2-2, with D perhaps matching TRBD1 (6 bases). This CDR3 has 15 amino acids. Germline loops: CDR1 KGHSH, CDR2 LQKENI. V was shortened by 4 bases and J by 0 bases, with 9 bases between the two germline ends. The CDR3 spells CASSQRGTNTGELFF. CDR3 sequence (DNA): TGTGCCAGCTCACAGAGGGGGACGAACACCGGGGAGCTGTTTTTT.

V is TRBV7-2 and J is TRBJ1-2; TRBD1 is a possible D gene (6 bases). Trimming removed 5 bases at V and 2 bases at J, with 21 bases between. CDR1 SGHTA and CDR2 FQGNSA come from the germline V gene. The CDR3 length is 17 residues. The CDR3 here is CASSLWGGPRANYGYTF. CDR3 nucleotides: TGTGCCAGCAGCCTTTGGGGGGGCCCGAGGGCGAACTATGGCTACACCTTC. The entire variable domain, with the rest obtained from reference TRBV7-2 and TRBJ1-2, is as follows: GAGVSQSPSNKVTEKGKDVELRCDPISGHTALYWYRQSLGQGLEFLIYFQGNSAPDKSGLPSDRFSAERTGGSVSTLTIQRTQQEDSAVYLCASSLWGGPRANYGYTFGSGTRLTVV.

This clone occurred a few times. Here the CDR3 reads CASSLALALDEQFF. The CDR3 coding sequence is TGCGCCAGCAGCTTGGCTTTAGCTCTCGATGAGCAGTTCTTC. The rearrangement joins TRBV5-1 to TRBJ2-1; D call uncertain. In germline, CDR1 is SGHRS, CDR2 YFSETQ. The CDR3 sequence is 14 residues long. V was trimmed by 0 bases and J by 8 bases, leaving 12 bases between them.